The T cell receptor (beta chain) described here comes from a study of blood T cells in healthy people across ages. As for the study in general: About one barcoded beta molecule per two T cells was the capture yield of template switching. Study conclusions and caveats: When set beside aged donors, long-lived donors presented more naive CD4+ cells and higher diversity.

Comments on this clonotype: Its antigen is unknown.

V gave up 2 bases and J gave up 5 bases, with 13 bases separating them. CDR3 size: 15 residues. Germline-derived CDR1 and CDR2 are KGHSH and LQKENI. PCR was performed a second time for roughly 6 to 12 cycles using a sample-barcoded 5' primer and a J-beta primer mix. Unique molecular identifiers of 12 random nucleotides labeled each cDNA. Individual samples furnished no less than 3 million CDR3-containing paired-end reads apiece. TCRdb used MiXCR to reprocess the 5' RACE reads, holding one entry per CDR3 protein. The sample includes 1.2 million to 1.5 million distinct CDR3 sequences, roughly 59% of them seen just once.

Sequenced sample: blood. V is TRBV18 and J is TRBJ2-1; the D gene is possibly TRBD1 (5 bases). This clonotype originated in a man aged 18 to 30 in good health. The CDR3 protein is CASSPRQGPHNEQFF. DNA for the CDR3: TGTGCCAGCTCACCAAGGCAGGGCCCACACAATGAGCAGTTCTTC.